This T cell receptor beta chain was sequenced for a study of shared clonotypes between healthy human individuals. The wider study: The cohort comprised a couple of women and a few men. Their ages spanned 18 to 49 years.

Germline assignment: CDR1 MNHEY and CDR2 SVGAGI. The V and J ends lost 2 bases and 2 bases respectively, with 10 bases between them. This CDR3 is built from 14 residues. Clones were sequenced by immunoSEQ multiplex PCR, and TCRdb holds only the in-frame ones, with some missing. The sample lists fewer than 550,000 clones; almost 80% were seen once. The source is a woman aged 40 to 50 in good health. Some clones in this sample may be carry-over from other donors' samples. Material: PBMCs. The chain carries TRBV6-5 and TRBJ2-7, with D perhaps TRBD2 (5 bases). The CDR3 DNA follows: TGTGCCAGCAGTTACGGGAGTACCCCCTACGAGCAGTACTTC. It yields the protein CASSYGSTPYEQYF.